This note documents a single T cell receptor beta chain sequence. In replicate PCRs of sorted subsets, roughly 210 ng DNA, roughly 31,000 T cell genomes, was used. Repertoires were generated with immunoSEQ multiplex PCR, while TCRdb's copy carries only in-frame clones and drops some. This table holds about 2.4 million clones, more than 85% found once. The data are from a study of shared clonotypes between healthy human individuals. Germline V lookup: CDR1 KGHSH, CDR2 LQKENI. V was shortened by 3 bases and J by 6 bases, with 12 bases between the two germline ends. The CDR3 runs 13 residues. This chain joins TRBV18 and TRBJ2-7; D is unresolved. The origin of this receptor is a man younger than 35 in good health. Some clones in this sample may be carry-over from other donors' samples. The source material was naive CD4+ T cells from PBMCs. Subset of the sample: CD45RA+ positively selected. CDR3 amino acids: CASSPLPWGEQYF. CDR3 nucleotide sequence: TGTGCCAGCTCACCGCTTCCTTGGGGCGAGCAGTACTTC.